This TCR beta chain was captured in a study of CD8+ T cells in alopecia areata. The study's findings and limits: The study also sequences resident alphabeta T cells of normal skin in scalp samples. Lesional scalp displayed greater clonality than normal scalp, most notably in alopecia totalis/universalis.

Once RNA had been extracted, it was reverse transcribed into cDNA to act as the sequencing template. Sequencing used immunoSEQ multiplex PCR; TCRdb keeps in-frame clones, though not all of them. This repertoire shows roughly 60,000 clones, 44% found once; its top ten account for just over 50%. Peripheral blood and lesional scalp punch biopsies came from alopecia areata patients. Germline V gene sequence: CDR1 SEHNR, CDR2 FQNEAQ (reference sequence). V lost 0 bases, J lost 0 bases, and 12 bases lay in between. The CDR3 is made up of 17 amino acids. This clone was detected a few times. The antigen is unknown.

Input material: NKG2D-low CD8+ T cells sorted from blood. The rearrangement joins TRBV7-9 to TRBJ1-3; the D is unclear. This receptor was obtained from a human donor with alopecia areata. CDR3 nucleotide sequence: TGTGCCAGCAGCTTAGCTGACGGCGGCCACTCTGGAAACACCATATATTTT. Residues: CASSLADGGHSGNTIYF.